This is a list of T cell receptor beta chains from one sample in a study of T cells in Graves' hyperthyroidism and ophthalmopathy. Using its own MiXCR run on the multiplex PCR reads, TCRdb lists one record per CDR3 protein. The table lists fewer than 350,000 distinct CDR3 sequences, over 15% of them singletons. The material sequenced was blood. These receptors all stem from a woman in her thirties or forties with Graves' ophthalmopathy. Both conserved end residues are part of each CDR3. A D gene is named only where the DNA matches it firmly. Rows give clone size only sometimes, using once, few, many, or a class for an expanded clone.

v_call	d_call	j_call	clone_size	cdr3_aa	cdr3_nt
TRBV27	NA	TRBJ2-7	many	CASSRGSFYEQYF	TGTGCCAGCAGTCGGGGTTCCTTTTACGAGCAGTACTTC
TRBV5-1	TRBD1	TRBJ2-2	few	CASRSGTGDTLITGELFF	TGCGCCAGCAGGAGTGGGACAGGCGATACTTTGATCACCGGGGAGCTGTTTTTT
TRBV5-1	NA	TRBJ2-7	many	CASSLLQGGYEQYF	TGCGCCAGCAGCTTACTACAGGGCGGCTACGAGCAGTACTTC
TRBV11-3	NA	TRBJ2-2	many	CASSLVITGELFF	TGTGCCAGCAGCTTAGTCATCACCGGGGAGCTGTTTTTT
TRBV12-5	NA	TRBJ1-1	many	CASGSLIRDRTTEAFF	TGTGCTAGTGGTTCGCTCATCAGGGACCGGACCACTGAAGCTTTCTTT
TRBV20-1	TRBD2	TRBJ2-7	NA	CSASGTGLAGGYEQYF	TGCAGTGCTTCGGGGACGGGACTAGCGGGAGGCTACGAGCAGTACTTC
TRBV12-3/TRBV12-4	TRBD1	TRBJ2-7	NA	CATTGGTSEQYF	TGTGCCACTACAGGGGGCACGAGCGAGCAGTACTTC
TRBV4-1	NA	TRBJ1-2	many	CASSQDAVNYGYTF	TGCGCCAGCAGCCAAGATGCGGTCAACTATGGCTACACCTTC
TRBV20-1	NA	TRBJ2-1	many	CSARVITGQFF	TGCAGTGCTAGAGTGATAACGGGGCAGTTCTTC
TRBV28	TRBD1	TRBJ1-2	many	CASSMRGMDRGYGYTF	TGTGCCAGCAGTATGCGGGGAATGGACAGGGGATATGGCTACACCTTC
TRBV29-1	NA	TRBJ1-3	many	CSVEVQTGGPYNSGNTIYF	TGCAGCGTTGAAGTACAAACGGGAGGGCCCTATAATTCTGGAAACACCATATATTTT
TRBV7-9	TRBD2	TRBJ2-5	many	CASSLVRLAGMETQYF	TGTGCCAGCAGCTTAGTGAGGCTAGCGGGAATGGAGACCCAGTACTTC
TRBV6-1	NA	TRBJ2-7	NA	CASSEDTGESYEQYF	TGTGCCAGCAGTGAAGATACAGGAGAATCATACGAGCAGTACTTC
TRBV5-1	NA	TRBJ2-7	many	CASSVNTYEQYF	TGCGCCAGCAGCGTGAATACCTACGAGCAGTACTTC
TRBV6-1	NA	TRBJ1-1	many	CASSAGQNTEAFF	TGTGCCAGCAGTGCGGGACAGAACACTGAAGCTTTCTTT
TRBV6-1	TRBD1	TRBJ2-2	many	CASKRTGFVGELFF	TGTGCCAGCAAGCGGACAGGGTTCGTCGGGGAGCTGTTTTTT
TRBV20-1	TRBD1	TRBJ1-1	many	CSAIIGTANTEAFF	TGCAGTGCTATAATCGGGACAGCTAACACTGAAGCTTTCTTT
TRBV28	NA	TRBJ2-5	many	CASSPPRTSKETQYF	TGTGCCAGCAGTCCTCCCCGGACCTCTAAAGAGACCCAGTACTTC
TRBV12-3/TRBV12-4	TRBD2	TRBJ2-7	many	CASSRTSGGYEQYF	TGTGCCAGCAGTAGGACTAGCGGGGGCTACGAGCAGTACTTC
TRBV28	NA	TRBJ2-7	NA	CASTGRGAYEQYF	TGTGCCAGCACGGGAAGGGGAGCCTACGAGCAGTACTTC
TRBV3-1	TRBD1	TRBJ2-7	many	CASSQRPGQGPYEQYF	TGTGCCAGCAGCCAACGTCCGGGACAGGGCCCCTACGAGCAGTACTTC
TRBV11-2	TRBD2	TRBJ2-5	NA	CASSLMSGGIQETQYF	TGTGCCAGCAGCCTAATGAGCGGGGGGATTCAAGAGACCCAGTACTTC
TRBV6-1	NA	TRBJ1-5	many	CATCRGAHQPQHF	TGTGCCACCTGCCGGGGGGCACATCAGCCCCAGCATTTT
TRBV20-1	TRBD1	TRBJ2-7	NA	CSAPDQGGFPYEQYF	TGCAGTGCCCCAGACCAAGGGGGCTTTCCCTACGAGCAGTACTTC
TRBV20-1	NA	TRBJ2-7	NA	CSAQRDAAYEQYF	TGCAGTGCCCAGAGGGACGCGGCCTACGAGCAGTACTTC
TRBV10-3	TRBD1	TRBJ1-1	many	CAITETGRGLDTEAFF	TGTGCCATCACCGAGACAGGGAGGGGGTTGGACACTGAAGCTTTCTTT
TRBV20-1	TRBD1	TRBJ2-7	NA	CSARVMDRGSLEQYF	TGCAGTGCTAGAGTAATGGACAGGGGATCCCTCGAGCAGTACTTC
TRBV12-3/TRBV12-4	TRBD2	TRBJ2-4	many	CASSLNLAGGYIQYF	TGTGCCAGCAGTCTCAACCTAGCGGGAGGTTACATTCAGTACTTC
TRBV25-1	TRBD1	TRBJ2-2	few	CASSARGYTGELFF	TGTGCCAGCAGTGCCAGGGGGTACACCGGGGAGCTGTTTTTT
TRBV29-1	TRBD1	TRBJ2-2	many	CSVGGQGAPGELFF	TGCAGCGTTGGGGGACAGGGGGCTCCCGGGGAGCTGTTTTTT
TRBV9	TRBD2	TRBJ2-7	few	CASGESGSSYEQYF	TGTGCCAGCGGGGAGAGCGGGAGCTCCTACGAGCAGTACTTC